These 20 T cell receptor beta chains were sequenced from one sample in a study of a mutant IDH1 vaccine in newly diagnosed glioma. These TCRs' antigens remain unknown. Specified time point: week 47, end of study. A single vaccine dose contained 300 ug of mutant IDH1 20-mer peptide, and topical imiquimod was used with it. The protocol was immunoSEQ multiplex PCR, while the TCRdb copy is restricted to in-frame clones and leaves out a portion. Among over 50,000 clones listed, 60% to 85% were seen once. The sample in question was PBMCs, obtained from a glioma patient whose treatment included an IDH1 peptide vaccine. The receptors were sampled from a woman aged 40 to 55 with glioma. Some clones in this sample may be carry-over from other donors' samples.

V and J are TRBV4-1 and TRBJ2-1; TRBD2 matches 7 bases. Germline V gives CDR1 MGHRA, CDR2 YSYEKL. The CDR3 has 16 amino acids. V was pared by 0 bases and J by 7 bases, with 9 bases of the junction left unmatched. Here the CDR3 reads CASSQDSRLARNEQFF. The DNA for the CDR3 is TGCGCCAGCAGCCAAGATAGTCGACTAGCAAGAAATGAGCAGTTCTTC.

This chain links TRBV6-5 with TRBJ1-4, with TRBD1 as a possible D gene (5 bases). Trimming took off 6 bases at V and 7 bases at J, with 18 bases between the two ends. Germline CDR1 is MNHEY and CDR2 is SVGAGI. The CDR3 sequence is 15 residues long. CDR3 region: CASRPAGRVIEKLFF. CDR3 in DNA: TGTGCCAGCAGACCCGCAGGGAGGGTAATTGAAAAACTGTTTTTT.

The V and J genes are TRBV9 and TRBJ1-2; D is undetermined. CDR1 is SGDLS and CDR2 is YYNGEE in the germline V gene. This CDR3 is built from 14 residues. With 4 bases removed from V and 7 bases from J, the gap between germline ends came to 17 bases. The CDR3 here is CASSLSGLPFGYTF. DNA of the CDR3: TGTGCCAGCAGCCTGTCGGGCCTACCCTTTGGCTACACCTTC.

This chain links TRBV6-1 with TRBJ1-5; TRBD1 is a possible D gene (5 bases). Trimming pared 1 base from V and 6 bases from J, leaving 10 bases between. This CDR3 has 14 amino acids. Germline V lookup: CDR1 MNHNS, CDR2 SASEGT. The CDR3 here is CASSEGGDIQPQHF. Here the CDR3 DNA reads TGTGCCAGCAGTGAAGGGGGCGATATTCAGCCCCAGCATTTT.

This rearrangement joins TRBV19 to TRBJ2-4; 13 nucleotides align to TRBD2. The ends lost 5 bases at V and 5 bases at J; junction bases unmatched: 15. CDR1 LNHDA and CDR2 SQIVND come from the germline V gene (reference sequence). The CDR3 is 19 residues long. The DNA of the CDR3 is TGTGCCAGTAGTTTTCGGGGAACTAGCGGGAGGGCAAGGGAAAACATTCAGTACTTC. Its translation is CASSFRGTSGRARENIQYF.

V is TRBV19 and J is TRBJ2-3; 9 bases match TRBD2. Trimming cost V 4 bases and J 2 bases; bases outside gene matches: 10. The CDR3 has 17 residues. The germline V gene has CDR1 LNHDA and CDR2 SQIVND (reference sequence). The CDR3 region has the DNA TGTGCCAGTAGTACCCAGCGGGGGGCCCGGGTCACAGATACGCAGTATTTT. This encodes CASSTQRGARVTDTQYF.

The genes are TRBV28 and TRBJ1-2, with a possible D match to TRBD1 (5 bases). Germline V gene data show CDR1 as MDHEN and CDR2 as SYDVKM. The CDR3 sequence is 14 residues long. V was trimmed by 5 bases and J by 8 bases, leaving 18 bases between them. The chain's CDR3 is CASSTPQTARGYTF. The CDR3 bases are TGTGCCAGCAGTACCCCCCAGACAGCTCGAGGCTACACCTTC.

This clone was seen a few times. The chain has TRBV7-2 and TRBJ1-2; D gene ambiguous. Deletions cut 1 base from V and 0 bases from J, with 3 bases between. There are 13 residues in the CDR3. Germline V gene lookup returns CDR1 SGHTA and CDR2 FQGNSA. For the CDR3, the DNA is TGTGCCAGCAGCTTAGAACCTAACTATGGCTACACCTTC. Protein product: CASSLEPNYGYTF.

This chain links TRBV25-1 with TRBJ2-2, with D perhaps TRBD2 (7 bases). Germline V gene lookup returns CDR1 MGHDK and CDR2 SYGVNS. The CDR3 has 15 amino acids. V was shortened by 3 bases and J by 4 bases, with 12 bases between the two germline ends. The CDR3: CASSEAGEGTGELFF. As DNA, the CDR3 is TGTGCCAGCAGTGAGGCAGGGGAGGGCACCGGGGAGCTGTTTTTT.

The chain joins TRBV7-2 to TRBJ2-7; TRBD2 matches 9 bases. The germline gives CDR1 SGHTA, CDR2 FQGNSA. The CDR3 is 17 amino acids. The V and J ends lost 2 bases and 0 bases, in that order; junction bases with no gene match: 8. CDR3 coding DNA: TGTGCCAGCAGCTTACCTTTAGCGGGGGTCTTCTCCTACGAGCAGTACTTC. It is translated as CASSLPLAGVFSYEQYF.

V and J are TRBV9 and TRBJ1-4; D remains ambiguous. Between the trimmed V and J ends, which lost 0 bases and 8 bases, there was a span of 8 bases. From germline, CDR1 is SGDLS and CDR2 YYNGEE. The length of the CDR3 is 13 residues. The CDR3, as DNA: TGTGCCAGCAGCGTAGGTCCCGGGGAAAAACTGTTTTTT. This encodes CASSVGPGEKLFF.

V is TRBV27 and J is TRBJ1-5; D unresolved. Germline V gives CDR1 MNHEY, CDR2 SMNVEV (reference sequence). The V and J ends lost 5 bases and 0 bases respectively, with 8 bases between them. This CDR3 spans 14 amino acids. CDR3 sequence: CASSERSSNQPQHF. CDR3 nucleotides: TGTGCCAGCAGTGAGAGATCTAGCAATCAGCCCCAGCATTTT.

The table lists this clone with a count of one. The chain has TRBV11-3 and TRBJ2-3; D is uncertain. This CDR3 is 13 amino acids long. CDR1 is SGHNT, CDR2 YENEEA, per germline. Trimming left V 4 bases short and J 6 bases short, with 11 bases between. DNA for the CDR3: TGTGCCAGCAGCTCGACCCGACCCGATACGCAGTATTTT. Translated: CASSSTRPDTQYF.

The rearrangement joins TRBV5-1 to TRBJ2-1, with D maybe TRBD2 (7 bases). Germline V gives CDR1 SGHRS, CDR2 YFSETQ. Trimming removed 2 bases at V and 7 bases at J, with 22 bases between. There are 17 residues in the CDR3. The CDR3 region is CASSLSVGRGAGNEQFF. The CDR3 coding sequence is TGCGCCAGCAGCTTAAGTGTTGGACGGGGGGCTGGAAATGAGCAGTTCTTC.

This clone has only a few counts. The chain couples TRBV20-1 to TRBJ1-1; D is unclear. V gave up 0 bases and J gave up 10 bases, with 9 bases separating them. CDR1 DFQATT and CDR2 SNEGSKA come from the germline V gene (reference sequence). The CDR3 totals 11 residues. The CDR3 coding sequence is TGCAGTGCTAGAGATGGCAAGGGAGCTTTCTTT. Translating gives CSARDGKGAFF.

This chain uses TRBV4-3 with TRBJ2-1; the match to TRBD2 covers 7 bases. Germline V CDR1 and CDR2: LGHNA, YSLEER. V dropped 1 base and J dropped 2; count of bases not matched to a gene: 5. This CDR3 contains 16 residues. CDR3 coding DNA: TGCGCCAGCAGCCAAGTTGTAGGACTAGCCTACAATGAGCAGTTCTTC. Translated, it gives CASSQVVGLAYNEQFF.

This chain connects TRBV5-1 to TRBJ1-2; the D gene is possibly TRBD1 (5 bases). This CDR3 is built from 14 residues. Trimming left V 0 bases short and J 7 bases short, with 13 bases between. The germline V gene encodes CDR1 SGHRS and CDR2 YFSETQ. The CDR3 sequence: CASSLAERQFGYTF. As DNA, the CDR3 is TGCGCCAGCAGCTTGGCAGAGAGACAGTTTGGCTACACCTTC.

The chain combines TRBV14 with TRBJ2-2; no firm D call. The CDR3 has 13 amino acids. Trimming took off 4 bases at V and 6 bases at J, with 9 bases between the two ends. Looked up from germline, CDR1 is SGHDN and CDR2 is FVKESK. CDR3 loop: CASSLSPPGELFF. The CDR3 coding sequence is TGTGCCAGCAGCCTATCACCACCCGGGGAGCTGTTTTTT. The full variable domain, its missing parts supplied by reference TRBV14 and TRBJ2-2, is EAGVTQFPSHSVIEKGQTVTLRCDPISGHDNLYWYRRVMGKEIKFLLHFVKESKQDESGMPNNRFLAERTGGTYSTLKVQPAELEDSGVYFCASSLSPPGELFFGEGSRLTVL.

V is TRBV5-6 and J is TRBJ1-2; D gene unclear. Trimming shortened V by 0 bases and J by 3 bases, and 12 bases separated the two germline ends. Germline V gives CDR1 SGHDT, CDR2 YYEEEE. This CDR3 region has 15 residues. The CDR3 here is CASSLEHTWDYGYTF. The CDR3 DNA reads TGTGCCAGCAGCTTGGAACACACCTGGGACTATGGCTACACCTTC.

The genes are TRBV5-1 and TRBJ2-3; D is uncertain. Germline CDR1 reads SGHRS; CDR2 reads YFSETQ. The CDR3 covers 13 residues. The V end lost 4 bases, the J end lost 2 bases, and 8 bases lay between the germline ends. The CDR3 coding sequence is TGCGCCAGCAGCCCTGGTGACACAGATACGCAGTATTTT. Amino acids: CASSPGDTDTQYF.